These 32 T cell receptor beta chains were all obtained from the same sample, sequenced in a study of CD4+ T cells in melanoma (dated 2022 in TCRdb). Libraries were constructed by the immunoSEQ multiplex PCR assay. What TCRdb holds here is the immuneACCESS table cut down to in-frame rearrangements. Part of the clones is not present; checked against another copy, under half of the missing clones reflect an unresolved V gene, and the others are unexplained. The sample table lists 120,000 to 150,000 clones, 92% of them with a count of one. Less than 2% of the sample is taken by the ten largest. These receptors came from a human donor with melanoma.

This chain's CDR3 is CASSVRGGAGTGELFF. The CDR3 bases are TGTGCCAGCAGTGTTCGGGGGGGGGCGGGCACCGGGGAGCTGTTTTTT. V is TRBV6-1 and J is TRBJ2-2; 8 bases fit TRBD2. V trimming: 4 bases; J trimming: 4 bases; junction bases outside the gene matches: 8. The germline gives CDR1 MNHNS, CDR2 SASEGT. The CDR3 loop spans 16 amino acids.

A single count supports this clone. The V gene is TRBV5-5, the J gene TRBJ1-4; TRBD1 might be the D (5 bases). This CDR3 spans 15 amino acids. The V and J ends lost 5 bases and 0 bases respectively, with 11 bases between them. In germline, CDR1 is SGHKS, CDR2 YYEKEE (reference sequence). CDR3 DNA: TGTGCCAGCAGGAGGGGAGAGGCAACTAATGAAAAACTGTTTTTT. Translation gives CASRRGEATNEKLFF.

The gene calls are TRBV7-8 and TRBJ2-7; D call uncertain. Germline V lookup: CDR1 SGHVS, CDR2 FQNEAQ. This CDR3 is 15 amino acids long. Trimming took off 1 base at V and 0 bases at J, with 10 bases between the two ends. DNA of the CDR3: TGTGCCAGCAGCTTAGGTCCAGGCCCCTCCTACGAGCAGTACTTC. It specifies CASSLGPGPSYEQYF.

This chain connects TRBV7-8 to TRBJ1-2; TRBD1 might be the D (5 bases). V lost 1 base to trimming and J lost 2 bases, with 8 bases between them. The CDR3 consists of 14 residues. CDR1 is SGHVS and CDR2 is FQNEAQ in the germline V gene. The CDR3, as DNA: TGTGCCAGCAGCTTAGTGGGGCAGAACTATGGCTACACCTTC. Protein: CASSLVGQNYGYTF.

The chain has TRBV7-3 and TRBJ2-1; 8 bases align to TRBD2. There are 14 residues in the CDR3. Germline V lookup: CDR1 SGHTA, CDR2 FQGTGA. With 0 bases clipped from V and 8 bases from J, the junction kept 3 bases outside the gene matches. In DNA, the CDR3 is TGTGCCAGCAGCTTAACGCCGGGGGGGTATGAGCAGTTCTTC. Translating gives CASSLTPGGYEQFF.

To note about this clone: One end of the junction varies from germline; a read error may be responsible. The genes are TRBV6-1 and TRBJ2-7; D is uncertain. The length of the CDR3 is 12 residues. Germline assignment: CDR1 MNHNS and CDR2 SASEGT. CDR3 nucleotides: TGTGCCACCAGTGAGACCATTTACGAGCAGTACTTC. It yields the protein CATSETIYEQYF.

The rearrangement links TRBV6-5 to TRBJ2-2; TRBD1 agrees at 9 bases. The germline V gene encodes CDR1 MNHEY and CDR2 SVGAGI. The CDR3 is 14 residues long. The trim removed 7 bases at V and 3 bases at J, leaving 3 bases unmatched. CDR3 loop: CASTGQGYTGELFF. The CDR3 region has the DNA TGTGCCAGCACCGGACAGGGGTACACCGGGGAGCTGTTTTTT.

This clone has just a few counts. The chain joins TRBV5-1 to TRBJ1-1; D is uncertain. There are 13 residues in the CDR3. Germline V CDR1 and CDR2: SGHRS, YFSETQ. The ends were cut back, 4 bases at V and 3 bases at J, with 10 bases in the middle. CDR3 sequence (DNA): TGCGCCAGCAGCCGGATGGAGGACACTGAAGCTTTCTTT. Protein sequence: CASSRMEDTEAFF.

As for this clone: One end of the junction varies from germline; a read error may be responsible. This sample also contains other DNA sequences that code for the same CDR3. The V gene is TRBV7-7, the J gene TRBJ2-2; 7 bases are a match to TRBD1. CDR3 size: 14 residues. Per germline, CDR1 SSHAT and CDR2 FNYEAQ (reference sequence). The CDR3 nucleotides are TGTGCTAGCAGCCTGACAGGGTCCACCGGGGAGCTGTTTTTT. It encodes CASSLTGSTGELFF.

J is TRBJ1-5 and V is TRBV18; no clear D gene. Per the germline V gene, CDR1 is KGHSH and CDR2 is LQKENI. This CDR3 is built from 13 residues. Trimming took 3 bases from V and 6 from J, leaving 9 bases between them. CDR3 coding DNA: TGTGCCAGCTCACCTGGGGAGGCTCAGCCCCAGCATTTT. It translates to CASSPGEAQPQHF. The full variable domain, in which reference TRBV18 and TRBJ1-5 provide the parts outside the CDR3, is NAGVMQNPRHLVRRRGQEARLRCSPMKGHSHVYWYRQLPEEGLKFMVYLQKENIIDESGMPKERFSAEFPKEGPSILRIQQVVRGDSAAYFCASSPGEAQPQHFGDGTRLSIL.

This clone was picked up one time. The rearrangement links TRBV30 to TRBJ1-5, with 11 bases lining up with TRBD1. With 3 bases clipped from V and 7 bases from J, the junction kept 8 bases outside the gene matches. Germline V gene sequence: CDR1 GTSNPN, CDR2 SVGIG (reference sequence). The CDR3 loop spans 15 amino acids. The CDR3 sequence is CAWSLDRGLGQPQHF. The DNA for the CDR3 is TGTGCCTGGAGCCTGGACAGGGGGCTAGGGCAGCCCCAGCATTTT.

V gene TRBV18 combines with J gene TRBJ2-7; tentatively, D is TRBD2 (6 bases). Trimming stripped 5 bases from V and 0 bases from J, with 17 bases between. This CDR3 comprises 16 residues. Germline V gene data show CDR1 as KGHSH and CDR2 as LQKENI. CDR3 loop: CASSSGGGGISYEQYF. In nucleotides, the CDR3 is TGTGCCAGCTCATCCGGTGGAGGAGGGATCTCCTACGAGCAGTACTTC.

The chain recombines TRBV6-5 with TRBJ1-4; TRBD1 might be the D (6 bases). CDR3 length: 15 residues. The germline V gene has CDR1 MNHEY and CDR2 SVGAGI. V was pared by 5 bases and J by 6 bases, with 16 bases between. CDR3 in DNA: TGTGCCAGCAGTCCATCAGGGGTAGTTTATGAAAAACTGTTTTTT. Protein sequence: CASSPSGVVYEKLFF.

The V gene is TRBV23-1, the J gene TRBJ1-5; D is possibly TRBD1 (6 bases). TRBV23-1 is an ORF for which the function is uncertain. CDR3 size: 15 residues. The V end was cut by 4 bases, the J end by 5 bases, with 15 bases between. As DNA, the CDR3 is TGCGCCAGCAGTCCTCGGACAGTGTACGATCAGCCCCAGCATTTT. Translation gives CASSPRTVYDQPQHF.

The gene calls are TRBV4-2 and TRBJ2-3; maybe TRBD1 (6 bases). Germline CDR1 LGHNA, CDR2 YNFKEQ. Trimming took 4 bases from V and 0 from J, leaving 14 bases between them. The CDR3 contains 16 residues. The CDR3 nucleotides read TGTGCCAGCAGCCCTCAACAGGGTGGGAGCACAGATACGCAGTATTTT. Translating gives CASSPQQGGSTDTQYF.

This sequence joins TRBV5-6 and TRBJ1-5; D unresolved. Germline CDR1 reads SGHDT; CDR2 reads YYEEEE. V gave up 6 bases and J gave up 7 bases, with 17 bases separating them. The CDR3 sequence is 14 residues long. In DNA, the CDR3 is TGTGCCAGCACCACCCCGGTTGGTTTCCAGCCCCAGCATTTT. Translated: CASTTPVGFQPQHF.

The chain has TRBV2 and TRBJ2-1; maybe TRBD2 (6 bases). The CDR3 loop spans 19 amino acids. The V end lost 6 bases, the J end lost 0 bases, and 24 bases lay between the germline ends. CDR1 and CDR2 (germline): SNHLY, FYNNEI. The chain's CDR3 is CASRLRGGERASSYNEQFF. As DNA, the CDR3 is TGTGCCAGCAGGCTCCGAGGAGGGGAGAGGGCGAGCTCCTACAATGAGCAGTTCTTC. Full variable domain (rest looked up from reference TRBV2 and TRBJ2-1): EPEVTQTPSHQVTQMGQEVILRCVPISNHLYFYWYRQILGQKVEFLVSFYNNEISEKSEIFDDQFSVERPDGSNFTLKIRSTKLEDSAMYFCASRLRGGERASSYNEQFFGPGTRLTVL.

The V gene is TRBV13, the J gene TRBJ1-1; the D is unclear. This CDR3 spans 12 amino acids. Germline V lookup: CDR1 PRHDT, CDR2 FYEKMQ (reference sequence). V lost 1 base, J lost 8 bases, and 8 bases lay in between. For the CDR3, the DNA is TGTGCCAGCAGCTTAGTCCCGTTAGAAGCTTTCTTT. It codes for CASSLVPLEAFF.

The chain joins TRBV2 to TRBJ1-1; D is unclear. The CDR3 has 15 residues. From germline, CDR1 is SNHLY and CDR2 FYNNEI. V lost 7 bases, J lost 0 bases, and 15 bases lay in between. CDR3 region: CASIPSRGMNTEAFF. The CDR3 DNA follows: TGTGCCAGCATCCCAAGCCGAGGTATGAACACTGAAGCTTTCTTT.

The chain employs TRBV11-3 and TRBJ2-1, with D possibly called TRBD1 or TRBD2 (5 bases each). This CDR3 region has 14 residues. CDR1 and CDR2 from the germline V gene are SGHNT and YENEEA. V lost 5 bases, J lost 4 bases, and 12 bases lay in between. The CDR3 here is CASSIGTSYNEQFF. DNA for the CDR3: TGTGCCAGCAGCATCGGGACCAGTTACAATGAGCAGTTCTTC.

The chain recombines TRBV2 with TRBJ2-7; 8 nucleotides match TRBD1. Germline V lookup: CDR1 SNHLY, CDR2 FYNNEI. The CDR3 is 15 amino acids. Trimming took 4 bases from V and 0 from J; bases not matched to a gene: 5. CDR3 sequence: CASSAGGLTSYEQYF. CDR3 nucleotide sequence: TGTGCCAGCAGTGCAGGGGGCCTAACCTCCTACGAGCAGTACTTC.

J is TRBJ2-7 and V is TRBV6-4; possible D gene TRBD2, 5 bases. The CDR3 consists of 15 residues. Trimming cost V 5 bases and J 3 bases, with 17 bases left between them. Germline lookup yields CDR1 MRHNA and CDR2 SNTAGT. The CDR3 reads CASSPNAGPYYEQYF. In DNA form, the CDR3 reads TGTGCCAGCAGTCCAAACGCGGGCCCTTACTACGAGCAGTACTTC.

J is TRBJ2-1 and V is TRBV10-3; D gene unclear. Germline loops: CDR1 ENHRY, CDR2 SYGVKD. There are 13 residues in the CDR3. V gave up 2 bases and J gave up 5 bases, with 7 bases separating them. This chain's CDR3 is CAISELGNNEQFF. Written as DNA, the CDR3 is TGTGCCATCAGTGAGCTGGGCAACAATGAGCAGTTCTTC.

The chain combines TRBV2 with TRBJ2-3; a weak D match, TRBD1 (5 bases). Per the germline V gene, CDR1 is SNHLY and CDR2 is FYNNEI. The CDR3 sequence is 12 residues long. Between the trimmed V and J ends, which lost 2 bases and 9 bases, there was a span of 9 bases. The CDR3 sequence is CASSERGITQYF. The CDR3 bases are TGTGCCAGCAGTGAAAGGGGAATCACGCAGTATTTT. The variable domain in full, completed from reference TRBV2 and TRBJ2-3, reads EPEVTQTPSHQVTQMGQEVILRCVPISNHLYFYWYRQILGQKVEFLVSFYNNEISEKSEIFDDQFSVERPDGSNFTLKIRSTKLEDSAMYFCASSERGITQYFGPGTRLTVL.

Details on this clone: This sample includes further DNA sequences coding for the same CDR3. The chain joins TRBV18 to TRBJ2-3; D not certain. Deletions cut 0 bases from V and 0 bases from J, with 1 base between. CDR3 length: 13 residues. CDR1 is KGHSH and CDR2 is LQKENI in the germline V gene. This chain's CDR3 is CASSPPSTDTQYF. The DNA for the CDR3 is TGTGCCAGCTCACCACCTAGCACAGATACGCAGTATTTT.

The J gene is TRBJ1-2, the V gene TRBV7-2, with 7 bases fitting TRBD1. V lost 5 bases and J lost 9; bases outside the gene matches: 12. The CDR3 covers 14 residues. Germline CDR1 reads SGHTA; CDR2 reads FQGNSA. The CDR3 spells CASSPTGARFSYTF. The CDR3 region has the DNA TGTGCCAGCAGCCCCACAGGGGCGCGTTTTAGCTACACCTTC.

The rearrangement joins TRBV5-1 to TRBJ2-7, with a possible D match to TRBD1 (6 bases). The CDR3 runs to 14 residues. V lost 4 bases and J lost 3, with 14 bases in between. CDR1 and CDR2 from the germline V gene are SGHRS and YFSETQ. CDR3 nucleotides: TGCGCCAGCAGCCCAGCGACAGGCATCTACGAGCAGTACTTC. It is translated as CASSPATGIYEQYF. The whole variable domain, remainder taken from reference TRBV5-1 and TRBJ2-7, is KAGVTQTPRYLIKTRGQQVTLSCSPISGHRSVSWYQQTPGQGLQFLFEYFSETQRNKGNFPGRFSGRQFSNSRSEMNVSTLELGDSALYLCASSPATGIYEQYFGPGTRLTVT.

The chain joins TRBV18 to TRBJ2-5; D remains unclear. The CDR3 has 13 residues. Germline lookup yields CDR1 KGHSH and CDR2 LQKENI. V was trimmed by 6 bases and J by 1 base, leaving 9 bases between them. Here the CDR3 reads CASSPAGQETQYF. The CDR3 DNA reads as TGTGCCAGCTCCCCGGCAGGCCAAGAGACCCAGTACTTC.

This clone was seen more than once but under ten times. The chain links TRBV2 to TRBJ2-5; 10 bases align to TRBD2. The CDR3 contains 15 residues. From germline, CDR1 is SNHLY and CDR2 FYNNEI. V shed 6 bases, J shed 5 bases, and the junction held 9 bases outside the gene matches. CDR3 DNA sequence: TGTGCCAGCAGGGAACGGGGACTAGCGATTGAGACCCAGTACTTC. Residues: CASRERGLAIETQYF.

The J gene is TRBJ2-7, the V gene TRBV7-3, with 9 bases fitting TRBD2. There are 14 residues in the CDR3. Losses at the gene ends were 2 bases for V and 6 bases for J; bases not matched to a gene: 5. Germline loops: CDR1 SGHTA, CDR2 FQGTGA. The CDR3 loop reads CASSLGVTSGEQYF. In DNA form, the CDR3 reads TGTGCCAGCAGCTTAGGGGTGACTAGCGGCGAGCAGTACTTC.

For the CDR3, the DNA is TGTGCCTTTCTGACTAGTAACTACGAGCAGTACTTC. Translated, it gives CAFLTSNYEQYF. The genes are TRBV30 and TRBJ2-7; D may be TRBD2 (6 bases). Germline assignment: CDR1 GTSNPN and CDR2 SVGIG (reference sequence). Deletions cut 7 bases from V and 3 bases from J, with 13 bases between. The CDR3 is 12 residues long.

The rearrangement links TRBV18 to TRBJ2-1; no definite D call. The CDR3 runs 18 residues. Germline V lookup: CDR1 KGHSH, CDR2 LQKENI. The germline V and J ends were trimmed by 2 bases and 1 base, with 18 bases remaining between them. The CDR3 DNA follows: TGTGCCAGCTCACCAAGGTCGTATGCCGGGTCATCCTACAATGAGCAGTTCTTC. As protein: CASSPRSYAGSSYNEQFF.